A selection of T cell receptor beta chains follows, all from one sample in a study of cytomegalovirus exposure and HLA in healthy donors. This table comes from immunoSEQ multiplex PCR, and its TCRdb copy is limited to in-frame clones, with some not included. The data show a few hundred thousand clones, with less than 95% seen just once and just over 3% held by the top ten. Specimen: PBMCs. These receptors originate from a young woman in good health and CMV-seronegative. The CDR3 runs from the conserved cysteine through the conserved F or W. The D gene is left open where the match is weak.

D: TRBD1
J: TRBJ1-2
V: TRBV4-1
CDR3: CASSQVAGTGDGYTF

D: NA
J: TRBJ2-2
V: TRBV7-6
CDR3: CASSLGGGTGNTGELFF

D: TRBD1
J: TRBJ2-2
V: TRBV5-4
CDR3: CASSLDSGQGAYTGELFF

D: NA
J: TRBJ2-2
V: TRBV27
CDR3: CASSKDRIGELFF

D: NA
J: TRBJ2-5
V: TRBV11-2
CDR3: CASSFSPDGQETQYF

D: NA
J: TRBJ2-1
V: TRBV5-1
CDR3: CASSLFGRGDEQFF

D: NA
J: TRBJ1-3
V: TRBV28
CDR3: CASSLAPLASGNTIYF

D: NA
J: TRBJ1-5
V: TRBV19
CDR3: CASSLVDNSNQPQHF

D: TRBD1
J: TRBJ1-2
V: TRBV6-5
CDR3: CASSYSGTGGDGYTF

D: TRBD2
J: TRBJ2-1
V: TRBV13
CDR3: CASSRAELADNEQFF

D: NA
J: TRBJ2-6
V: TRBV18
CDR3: CASSPQFPHNSGANVLTF

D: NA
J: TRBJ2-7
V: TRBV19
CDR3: CASSINRYEQYF

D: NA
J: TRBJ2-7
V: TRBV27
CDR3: CASSFGGGQGEQYF

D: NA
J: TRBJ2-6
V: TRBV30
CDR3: CAWRRGRTVSGANVLTF

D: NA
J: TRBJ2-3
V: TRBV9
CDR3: CASSPGHSPAGDTQYF

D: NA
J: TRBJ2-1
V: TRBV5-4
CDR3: CASRYPGGQQFF

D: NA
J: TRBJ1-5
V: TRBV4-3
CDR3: CASSQGQYSNQPQHF

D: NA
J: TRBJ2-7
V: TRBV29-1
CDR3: CSVERGGKQYF

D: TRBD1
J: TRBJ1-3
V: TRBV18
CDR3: CASSARDRVSGNTIYF

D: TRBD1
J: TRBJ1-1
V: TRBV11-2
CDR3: CASSPVQGATEAFF

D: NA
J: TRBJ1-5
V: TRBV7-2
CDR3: CASSRQSNQPQHF

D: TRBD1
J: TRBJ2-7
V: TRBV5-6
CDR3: CASSESTGAPREQYF

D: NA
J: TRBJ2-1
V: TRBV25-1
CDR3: CASSEPSPIVNEQFF

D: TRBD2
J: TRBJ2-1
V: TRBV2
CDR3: CASKLGLAGGGNEQFF

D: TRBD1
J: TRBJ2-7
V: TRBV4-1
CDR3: CASSQEDRSYEQYF

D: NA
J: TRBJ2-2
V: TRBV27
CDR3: CASSFSGTGELFF

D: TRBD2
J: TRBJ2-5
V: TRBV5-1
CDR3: CASTNPSGSETQYF